This is a list of T cell receptor beta chains from one sample in a study of blood T cell repertoires in COVID-19. Sequenced by immunoSEQ multiplex PCR; TCRdb stores in-frame clones only, minus some. The top ten hold over 1.5% of the sample, which has hundreds of thousands of clones, almost 85% seen once. Sequenced material: peripheral blood. The origin of the receptors is a woman aged 80 or over with acute or convalescent COVID-19. Both conserved end residues are part of each CDR3. D genes are given only for firm matches. The listing skips clone size in some rows; elsewhere it reads once, few, many or a size class.

abundance: -; d_gene: -; v_gene: TRBV9; j_gene: TRBJ2-2; CDR3nt: TGTGCCAGCAGCGTAGGCGACTTCATCACCGGGGAGCTGTTTTTT; CDR3aa: CASSVGDFITGELFF
abundance: -; d_gene: -; v_gene: TRBV18; j_gene: TRBJ1-3; CDR3nt: TGTGCCAGCTCACCTAGAGGGCCTGGGAGCGGAAACACCATATATTTT; CDR3aa: CASSPRGPGSGNTIYF
abundance: -; d_gene: -; v_gene: TRBV11-2; j_gene: TRBJ2-2; CDR3nt: TGTGCCAGCACCCGCCGGAGGGGGCTCGACACCGGGGAGCTGTTTTTT; CDR3aa: CASTRRRGLDTGELFF
abundance: -; d_gene: -; v_gene: TRBV5-6; j_gene: TRBJ2-3; CDR3nt: TGTGCCAGCAGCTTAAGAATTCAGGGGCTGGGAGATACGCAGTATTTT; CDR3aa: CASSLRIQGLGDTQYF
abundance: -; d_gene: -; v_gene: TRBV11-2; j_gene: TRBJ2-7; CDR3nt: TGTGCCAGCAGCTTAGTCTCAGGGTCGCGCGAGCAGTACTTC; CDR3aa: CASSLVSGSREQYF
abundance: -; d_gene: -; v_gene: TRBV3-1/TRBV3-2; j_gene: TRBJ1-6; CDR3nt: TGTGCCAGCAGCGGCCGCCAACGGGGGGCTTATAATTCACCCCTCCACTTT; CDR3aa: CASSGRQRGAYNSPLHF
abundance: -; d_gene: -; v_gene: TRBV7-3; j_gene: TRBJ1-2; CDR3nt: TGTGCCAGCAGCCTTTACCCCCAGAGGGATGGCTACACCTTC; CDR3aa: CASSLYPQRDGYTF
abundance: once; d_gene: -; v_gene: TRBV6-5; j_gene: TRBJ2-7; CDR3nt: TGTGCCAGCAGCTCCGATCTACGCGAGCAGTACTTC; CDR3aa: CASSSDLREQYF
abundance: -; d_gene: -; v_gene: TRBV5-3; j_gene: TRBJ1-5; CDR3nt: TGTGCCAGAAGCTGGCCTTGGCAGCCCCAGCATTTT; CDR3aa: CARSWPWQPQHF
abundance: -; d_gene: TRBD1; v_gene: TRBV7-2; j_gene: TRBJ1-2; CDR3nt: TGTGCCAGCAGCTTAGGACAGGGGTCCAACTATGGCTACACCTTC; CDR3aa: CASSLGQGSNYGYTF
abundance: -; d_gene: -; v_gene: TRBV7-2; j_gene: TRBJ1-2; CDR3nt: TGTGCCAGCAGCCAGGCCTTGGGTTATGGCTACACCTTC; CDR3aa: CASSQALGYGYTF
abundance: -; d_gene: -; v_gene: TRBV2; j_gene: TRBJ1-5; CDR3nt: TGTGCCAGCAGTGCGGGAACTAGCAATCAGCCCCAGCATTTT; CDR3aa: CASSAGTSNQPQHF
abundance: -; d_gene: -; v_gene: TRBV5-8; j_gene: TRBJ2-2; CDR3nt: TGTGCCAGCAACTCAGGGACCGGGGAGCTGTTTTTT; CDR3aa: CASNSGTGELFF
abundance: -; d_gene: TRBD2; v_gene: TRBV27; j_gene: TRBJ2-3; CDR3nt: TGTGCCAGCAGTTTCGTGGGACTACCGGATACGCAGTATTTT; CDR3aa: CASSFVGLPDTQYF
abundance: -; d_gene: TRBD2; v_gene: TRBV3-1/TRBV3-2; j_gene: TRBJ2-7; CDR3nt: TGTGCCAGCAGCCCCCTCCTCGGGGGGGAATACGAGCAGTACTTC; CDR3aa: CASSPLLGGEYEQYF
abundance: -; d_gene: TRBD1; v_gene: TRBV11-2; j_gene: TRBJ1-2; CDR3nt: TGTGCCAGCAGCTTACGGGACAGGACCCTAGGCTACACCTTC; CDR3aa: CASSLRDRTLGYTF
abundance: once; d_gene: -; v_gene: TRBV9; j_gene: TRBJ2-1; CDR3nt: TGTGCCAGCAGCGTAGGAGGAGGGCAGTTAAATGAGCAGTTCTTC; CDR3aa: CASSVGGGQLNEQFF
abundance: -; d_gene: -; v_gene: TRBV7-2; j_gene: TRBJ1-2; CDR3nt: TGTGCCAGCAGCTTAGTCCCGGGCGGGGGCTACACCTTC; CDR3aa: CASSLVPGGGYTF
abundance: -; d_gene: TRBD2; v_gene: TRBV28; j_gene: TRBJ2-1; CDR3nt: TGTGCCAGCAGTTTTTCCCATGGACTAGCCGGTGAGCAGTTCTTC; CDR3aa: CASSFSHGLAGEQFF
abundance: -; d_gene: -; v_gene: TRBV30; j_gene: TRBJ2-5; CDR3nt: TGTGCCTGGAGTGTGAGGGAGACCCAGTACTTC; CDR3aa: CAWSVRETQYF
abundance: -; d_gene: -; v_gene: TRBV7-3; j_gene: TRBJ2-7; CDR3nt: TGTGCCAGCAGCTTAGGACAGCTGAACGAGCAGTACTTC; CDR3aa: CASSLGQLNEQYF
abundance: -; d_gene: TRBD1; v_gene: TRBV6-1; j_gene: TRBJ1-2; CDR3nt: TGTGCCAGCAGTGAAGCAGGGGGCCCCTATGGCTACACCTTC; CDR3aa: CASSEAGGPYGYTF
abundance: -; d_gene: TRBD1; v_gene: TRBV7-8; j_gene: TRBJ1-1; CDR3nt: TGTGCCAGCAGCCTCGTCGGAGGGACAGCTTCCTTT; CDR3aa: CASSLVGGTASF
abundance: -; d_gene: -; v_gene: TRBV9; j_gene: TRBJ2-3; CDR3nt: TGTGCCAGCAGCGTAGCTTCGGATACGCAGTATTTT; CDR3aa: CASSVASDTQYF
abundance: -; d_gene: -; v_gene: TRBV10-3; j_gene: TRBJ1-1; CDR3nt: TGTGCCATCAGTGAGTACGGGGGGAACACTGAAGCTTTCTTT; CDR3aa: CAISEYGGNTEAFF
abundance: -; d_gene: -; v_gene: TRBV9; j_gene: TRBJ2-3; CDR3nt: TGTGCCAGCAGCGTAGCCCAGACTAGAAGCACAGATACGCAGTATTTT; CDR3aa: CASSVAQTRSTDTQYF
abundance: -; d_gene: -; v_gene: TRBV7-9; j_gene: TRBJ1-1; CDR3nt: TGTGCCAGCAGCCAAGGCAGGGCTACTGAAGCTTTCTTT; CDR3aa: CASSQGRATEAFF
abundance: -; d_gene: TRBD2; v_gene: TRBV5-1; j_gene: TRBJ2-1; CDR3nt: TGCGCCAGCAGCTCTGGCCGGGGGACTAGCGGGTACAATGAGCAGTTCTTC; CDR3aa: CASSSGRGTSGYNEQFF
abundance: -; d_gene: TRBD1; v_gene: TRBV5-1; j_gene: TRBJ2-5; CDR3nt: TGCGCCAGCAGAGGGACAGGGGAGGAGACCCAGTACTTC; CDR3aa: CASRGTGEETQYF
abundance: -; d_gene: TRBD2; v_gene: TRBV3-1/TRBV3-2; j_gene: TRBJ2-1; CDR3nt: TGTGCCAGCAGCCAAGGGACTAGCGACTACAATGAGCAGTTCTTC; CDR3aa: CASSQGTSDYNEQFF
abundance: -; d_gene: TRBD1; v_gene: TRBV7-2; j_gene: TRBJ2-3; CDR3nt: TGTGCCAGCAGCATACAGGGGTTGGACCCAGATACGCAGTATTTT; CDR3aa: CASSIQGLDPDTQYF
abundance: -; d_gene: TRBD2; v_gene: TRBV6-5; j_gene: TRBJ2-7; CDR3nt: TGTGCCAGCAGCAAACCTAGCGGACGACTGTACTTC; CDR3aa: CASSKPSGRLYF
abundance: -; d_gene: -; v_gene: TRBV11-2; j_gene: TRBJ1-1; CDR3nt: TGTGCCAGCATCCAGGGCACTGAAGCTTTCTTT; CDR3aa: CASIQGTEAFF
abundance: -; d_gene: TRBD2; v_gene: TRBV9; j_gene: TRBJ2-3; CDR3nt: TGTGCCAGCAGCGTAGTGCCTAGCGGTACAGATACGCAGTATTTT; CDR3aa: CASSVVPSGTDTQYF
abundance: -; d_gene: TRBD2; v_gene: TRBV6-2/TRBV6-3; j_gene: TRBJ2-2; CDR3nt: TGTGCCAGCAGGTACCGAAGCGGGATGGGAGGGGAGCTGTTTTTT; CDR3aa: CASRYRSGMGGELFF
abundance: -; d_gene: -; v_gene: TRBV25-1; j_gene: TRBJ2-5; CDR3nt: TGTGCCAGCAGTAGAAGGGGAAACCTAATAGAGACCCAGTACTTC; CDR3aa: CASSRRGNLIETQYF
abundance: once; d_gene: TRBD1; v_gene: TRBV7-2; j_gene: TRBJ2-1; CDR3nt: TGTGCCAGCAGCGCGATGGGAGGGACAGGGGGTCAAAATGAGCAGTTCTTC; CDR3aa: CASSAMGGTGGQNEQFF
abundance: once; d_gene: -; v_gene: TRBV28; j_gene: TRBJ1-2; CDR3nt: TGTGCCAGCAGCTACGACAGGCTTTATGGCTACACCTTC; CDR3aa: CASSYDRLYGYTF
abundance: -; d_gene: -; v_gene: TRBV6-2/TRBV6-3; j_gene: TRBJ2-1; CDR3nt: TGTGCCAGCAGCCAAAGGGGGGGTCAGCAGTTCTTC; CDR3aa: CASSQRGGQQFF
abundance: -; d_gene: TRBD1; v_gene: TRBV5-1; j_gene: TRBJ1-1; CDR3nt: TGCGCCAGCACGGCGACAGGGATAGACACTGAAGCTTTCTTT; CDR3aa: CASTATGIDTEAFF
abundance: -; d_gene: -; v_gene: TRBV4-2; j_gene: TRBJ1-3; CDR3nt: TGTGCCAGCAGCCAAGGGGGCAGCTCCTCTGGAAACACCATATATTTT; CDR3aa: CASSQGGSSSGNTIYF
abundance: -; d_gene: -; v_gene: TRBV5-8; j_gene: TRBJ1-2; CDR3nt: TGTGCCAGCAGCTTGGTGCGGGGCTACACCTTC; CDR3aa: CASSLVRGYTF
abundance: -; d_gene: -; v_gene: TRBV18; j_gene: TRBJ2-1; CDR3nt: TGTGCCAGCTCACCTTTGGGCCGCAATGAGCAGTTCTTC; CDR3aa: CASSPLGRNEQFF
abundance: -; d_gene: -; v_gene: TRBV7-9; j_gene: TRBJ2-3; CDR3nt: TGTGCCAGCAGCTTAACTGTGGGGGGAGATACGCAGTATTTT; CDR3aa: CASSLTVGGDTQYF
abundance: -; d_gene: TRBD1; v_gene: TRBV7-3; j_gene: TRBJ2-3; CDR3nt: TGTGCCAGCAGCCGCGACAGGGGAAGAGGGACAGATACGCAGTATTTT; CDR3aa: CASSRDRGRGTDTQYF
abundance: -; d_gene: TRBD2; v_gene: TRBV10-2; j_gene: TRBJ2-1; CDR3nt: TGCGCCAGCAGACCGGGACTAGCGGGAGTTTACAATGAGCAGTTCTTC; CDR3aa: CASRPGLAGVYNEQFF
abundance: -; d_gene: -; v_gene: TRBV4-2; j_gene: TRBJ1-6; CDR3nt: TGTGCCAGCAGCCGAGTCCAGGGTAATTCACCCCTCCACTTT; CDR3aa: CASSRVQGNSPLHF
abundance: -; d_gene: TRBD1; v_gene: TRBV6-2/TRBV6-3; j_gene: TRBJ1-2; CDR3nt: TGTGCCAGCAGTTACTCGGACAGGAGGAGTGGCTACACCTTC; CDR3aa: CASSYSDRRSGYTF
abundance: once; d_gene: TRBD1; v_gene: TRBV14; j_gene: TRBJ2-1; CDR3nt: TGTGCCAGCAGCCGCGACAGGGGCGATGAGCAGTTCTTC; CDR3aa: CASSRDRGDEQFF
abundance: -; d_gene: -; v_gene: TRBV28; j_gene: TRBJ1-6; CDR3nt: TGTGCCGGGAAAGGGGGAAATTCACCCCTCCACTTT; CDR3aa: CAGKGGNSPLHF
abundance: once; d_gene: -; v_gene: TRBV3-1/TRBV3-2; j_gene: TRBJ2-3; CDR3nt: TGTGCCAGCAGCCAAGATCTTGGGGGGGCCACCACAGATACGCAGTATTTT; CDR3aa: CASSQDLGGATTDTQYF
abundance: -; d_gene: TRBD1; v_gene: TRBV6-5; j_gene: TRBJ2-4; CDR3nt: TGTGCCAGCAGTCTGGGACAGGGCGTCCAAAACATTCAGTACTTC; CDR3aa: CASSLGQGVQNIQYF
abundance: -; d_gene: TRBD2; v_gene: TRBV7-2; j_gene: TRBJ2-7; CDR3nt: TGTGCCAGCAGCCCGCGGGGGGTAAAGGTCTACGAGCAGTACTTC; CDR3aa: CASSPRGVKVYEQYF
abundance: once; d_gene: TRBD2; v_gene: TRBV5-1; j_gene: TRBJ2-1; CDR3nt: TGCGCCAGCAGCAGATACGGCGGGGAACCGGGACTAGTTACTAATGAGCAGTTCTTC; CDR3aa: CASSRYGGEPGLVTNEQFF
abundance: -; d_gene: TRBD2; v_gene: TRBV4-1; j_gene: TRBJ2-1; CDR3nt: TGCGCCAGCAGCCAGGGGGGGGACGGTTACAATGAGCAGTTCTTC; CDR3aa: CASSQGGDGYNEQFF
abundance: once; d_gene: TRBD1; v_gene: TRBV9; j_gene: TRBJ1-3; CDR3nt: TGTGCCAGCAGCGCCTTACAGGGGGCGGACGGAAACACCATATATTTT; CDR3aa: CASSALQGADGNTIYF
abundance: -; d_gene: TRBD1; v_gene: TRBV7-2; j_gene: TRBJ2-5; CDR3nt: TGTGCCAGCAGCTTCGCCAGGGGGCGAACCCAGTACTTC; CDR3aa: CASSFARGRTQYF